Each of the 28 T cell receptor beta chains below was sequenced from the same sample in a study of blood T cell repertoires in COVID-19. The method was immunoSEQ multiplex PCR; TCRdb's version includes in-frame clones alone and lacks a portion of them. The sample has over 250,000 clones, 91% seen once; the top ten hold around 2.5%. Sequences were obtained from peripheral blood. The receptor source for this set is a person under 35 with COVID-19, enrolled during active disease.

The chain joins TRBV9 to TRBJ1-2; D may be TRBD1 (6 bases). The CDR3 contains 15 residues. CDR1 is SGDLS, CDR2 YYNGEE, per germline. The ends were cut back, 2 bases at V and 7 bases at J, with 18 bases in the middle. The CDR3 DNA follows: TGTGCCAGCAGCGTGACAGGAAATGACCTGGCTGGCTACACCTTC. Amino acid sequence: CASSVTGNDLAGYTF.

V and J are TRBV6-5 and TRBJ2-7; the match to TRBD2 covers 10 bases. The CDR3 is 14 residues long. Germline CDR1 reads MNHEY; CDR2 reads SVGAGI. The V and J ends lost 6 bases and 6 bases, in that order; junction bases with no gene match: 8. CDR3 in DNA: TGTGCCAGCAGCCCGTTAGCGGGAGGTGCCGAGCAGTACTTC. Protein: CASSPLAGGAEQYF.

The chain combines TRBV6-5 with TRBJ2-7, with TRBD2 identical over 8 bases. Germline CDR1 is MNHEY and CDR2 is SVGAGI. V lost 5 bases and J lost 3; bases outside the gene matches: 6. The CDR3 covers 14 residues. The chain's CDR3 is CASSLQRGNYEQYF. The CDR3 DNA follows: TGTGCCAGCAGTCTCCAGCGGGGGAACTACGAGCAGTACTTC.

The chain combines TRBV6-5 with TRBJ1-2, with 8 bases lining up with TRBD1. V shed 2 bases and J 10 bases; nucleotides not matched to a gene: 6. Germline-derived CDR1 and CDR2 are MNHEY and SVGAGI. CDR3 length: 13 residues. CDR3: CASSYDRGADYTF. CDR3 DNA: TGTGCCAGCAGTTACGACAGGGGTGCGGACTACACCTTC.

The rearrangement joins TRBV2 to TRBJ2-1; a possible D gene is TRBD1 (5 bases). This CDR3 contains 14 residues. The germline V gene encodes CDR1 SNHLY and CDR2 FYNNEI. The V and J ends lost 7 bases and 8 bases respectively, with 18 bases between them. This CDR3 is CASTPWGASDEQFF. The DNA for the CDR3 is TGTGCCAGCACCCCTTGGGGCGCGTCCGATGAGCAGTTCTTC.

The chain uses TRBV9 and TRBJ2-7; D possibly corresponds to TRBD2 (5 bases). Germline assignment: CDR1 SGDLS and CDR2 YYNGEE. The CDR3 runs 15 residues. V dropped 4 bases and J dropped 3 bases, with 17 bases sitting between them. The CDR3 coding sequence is TGTGCCAGCAGCAACTCCCCGGACTCACTCTACGAGCAGTACTTC. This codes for CASSNSPDSLYEQYF.

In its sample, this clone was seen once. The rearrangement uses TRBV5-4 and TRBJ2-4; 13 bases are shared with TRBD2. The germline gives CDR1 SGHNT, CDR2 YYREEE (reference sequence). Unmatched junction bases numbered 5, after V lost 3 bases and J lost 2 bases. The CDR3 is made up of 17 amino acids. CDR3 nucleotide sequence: TGTGCCAGCAGCTGGACTAGCGGGAGAGGGACCAAAAACATTCAGTACTTC. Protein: CASSWTSGRGTKNIQYF.

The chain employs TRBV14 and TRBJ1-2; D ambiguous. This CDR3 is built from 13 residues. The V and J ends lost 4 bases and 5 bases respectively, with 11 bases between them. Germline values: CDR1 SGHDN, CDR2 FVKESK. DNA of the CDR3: TGTGCCAGCAGCCGCGAGGAGACTTATGGCTACACCTTC. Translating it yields CASSREETYGYTF.

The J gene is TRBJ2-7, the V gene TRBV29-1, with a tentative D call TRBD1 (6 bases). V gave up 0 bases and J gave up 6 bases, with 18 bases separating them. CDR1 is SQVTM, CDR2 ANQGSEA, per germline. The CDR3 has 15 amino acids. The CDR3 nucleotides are TGCAGCGTTGAAGAGACAGGCCTGGGTTCCACCGAGCAGTACTTC. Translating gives CSVEETGLGSTEQYF.

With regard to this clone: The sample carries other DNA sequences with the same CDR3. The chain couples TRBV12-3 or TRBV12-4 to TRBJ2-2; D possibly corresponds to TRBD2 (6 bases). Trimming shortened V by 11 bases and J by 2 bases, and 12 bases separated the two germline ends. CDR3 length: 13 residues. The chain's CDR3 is CAGRGDNTGELFF. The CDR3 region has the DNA TGTGCCGGGCGGGGAGATAACACCGGGGAGCTGTTTTTT.

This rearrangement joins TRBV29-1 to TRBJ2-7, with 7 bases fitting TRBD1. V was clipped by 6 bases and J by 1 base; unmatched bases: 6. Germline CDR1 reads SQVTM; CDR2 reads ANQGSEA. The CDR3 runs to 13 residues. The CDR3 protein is CSVWDSQSYEQYF. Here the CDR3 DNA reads TGCAGCGTCTGGGACAGCCAATCCTACGAGCAGTACTTC.

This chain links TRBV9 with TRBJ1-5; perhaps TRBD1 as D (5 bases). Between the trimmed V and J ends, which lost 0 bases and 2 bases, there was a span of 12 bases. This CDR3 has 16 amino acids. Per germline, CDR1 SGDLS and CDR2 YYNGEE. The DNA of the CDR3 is TGTGCCAGCAGCGTAGGGGGAGGGGCAGGCAATCAGCCCCAGCATTTT. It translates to CASSVGGGAGNQPQHF.

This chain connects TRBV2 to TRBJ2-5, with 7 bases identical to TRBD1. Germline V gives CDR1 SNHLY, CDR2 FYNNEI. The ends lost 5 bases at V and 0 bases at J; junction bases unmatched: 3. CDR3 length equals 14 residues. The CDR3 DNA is TGTGCCAGCAGTTTCGGGACAGACCAAGAGACCCAGTACTTC. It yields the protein CASSFGTDQETQYF. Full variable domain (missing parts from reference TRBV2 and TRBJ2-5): EPEVTQTPSHQVTQMGQEVILRCVPISNHLYFYWYRQILGQKVEFLVSFYNNEISEKSEIFDDQFSVERPDGSNFTLKIRSTKLEDSAMYFCASSFGTDQETQYFGPGTRLLVL.

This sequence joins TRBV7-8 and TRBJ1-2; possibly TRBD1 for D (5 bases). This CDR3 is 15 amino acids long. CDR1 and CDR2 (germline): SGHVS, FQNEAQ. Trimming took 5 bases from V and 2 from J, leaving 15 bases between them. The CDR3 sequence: CASSPLGAGNYGYTF. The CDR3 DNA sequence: TGTGCCAGCAGCCCCCTCGGTGCAGGGAACTATGGCTACACCTTC.

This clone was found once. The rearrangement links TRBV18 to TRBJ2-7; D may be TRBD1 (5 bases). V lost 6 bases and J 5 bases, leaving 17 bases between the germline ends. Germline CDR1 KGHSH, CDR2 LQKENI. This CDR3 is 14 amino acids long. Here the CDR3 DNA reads TGTGCCAGCTCCCCTAATACTGGGGCCGACGAGCAGTACTTC. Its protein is CASSPNTGADEQYF.

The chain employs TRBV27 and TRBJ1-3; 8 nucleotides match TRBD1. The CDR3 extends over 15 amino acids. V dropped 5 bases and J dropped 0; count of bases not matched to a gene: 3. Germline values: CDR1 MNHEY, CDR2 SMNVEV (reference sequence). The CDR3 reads CASSVDRDSGNTIYF. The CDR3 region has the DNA TGTGCCAGCAGTGTGGACAGGGACTCTGGAAACACCATATATTTT.

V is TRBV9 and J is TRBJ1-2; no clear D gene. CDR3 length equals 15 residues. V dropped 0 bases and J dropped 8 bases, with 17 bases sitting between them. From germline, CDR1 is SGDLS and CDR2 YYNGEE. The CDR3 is CASSVGVQSGQGYTF. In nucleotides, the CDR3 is TGTGCCAGCAGCGTAGGGGTCCAGAGCGGGCAGGGCTACACCTTC. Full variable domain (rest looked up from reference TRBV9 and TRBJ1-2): DSGVTQTPKHLITATGQRVTLRCSPRSGDLSVYWYQQSLDQGLQFLIQYYNGEERAKGNILERFSAQQFPDLHSELNLSSLELGDSALYFCASSVGVQSGQGYTFGSGTRLTVV.

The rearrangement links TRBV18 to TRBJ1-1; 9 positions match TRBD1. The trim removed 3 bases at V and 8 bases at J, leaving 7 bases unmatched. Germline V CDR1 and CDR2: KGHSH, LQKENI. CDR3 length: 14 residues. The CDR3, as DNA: TGTGCCAGCTCACCCCTCGGGACAGGGAGAGAAGCTTTCTTT. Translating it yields CASSPLGTGREAFF.

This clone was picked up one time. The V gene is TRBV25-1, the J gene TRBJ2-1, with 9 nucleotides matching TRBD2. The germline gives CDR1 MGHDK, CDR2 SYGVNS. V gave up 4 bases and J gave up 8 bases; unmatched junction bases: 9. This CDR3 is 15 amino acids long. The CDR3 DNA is TGTGCCAGCAGTGGGCGGGAGGGCCAAAAGTATGAGCAGTTCTTC. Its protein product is CASSGREGQKYEQFF.

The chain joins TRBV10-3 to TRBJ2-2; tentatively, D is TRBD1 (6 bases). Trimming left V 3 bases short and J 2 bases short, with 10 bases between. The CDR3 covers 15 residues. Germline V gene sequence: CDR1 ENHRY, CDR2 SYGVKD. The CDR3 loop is CAISDGRGNTGELFF. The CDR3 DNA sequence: TGTGCCATCAGTGACGGCAGGGGAAACACCGGGGAGCTGTTTTTT.

In DNA, the CDR3 is TGTGCCAGCACCGGGACACGATCCTACAATGAGCAGTTCTTC. Translating it yields CASTGTRSYNEQFF. The gene calls are TRBV7-9 and TRBJ2-1; possible D gene TRBD1, 6 bases. Germline V gives CDR1 SEHNR, CDR2 FQNEAQ (reference sequence). Trimming pared 7 bases from V and 1 base from J, leaving 11 bases between. The CDR3 runs to 14 residues.

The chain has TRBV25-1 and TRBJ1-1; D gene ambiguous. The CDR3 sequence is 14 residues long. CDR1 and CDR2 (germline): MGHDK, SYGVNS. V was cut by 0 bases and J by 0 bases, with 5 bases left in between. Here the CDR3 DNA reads TGTGCCAGCAGTGAATATGGCTTGAACACTGAAGCTTTCTTT. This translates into CASSEYGLNTEAFF.

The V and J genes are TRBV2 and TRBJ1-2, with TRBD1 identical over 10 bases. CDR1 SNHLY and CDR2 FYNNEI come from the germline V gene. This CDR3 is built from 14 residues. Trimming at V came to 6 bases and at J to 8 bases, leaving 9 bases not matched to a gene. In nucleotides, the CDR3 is TGTGCCAGCAGCGCCGGGACAGGGGTCAGCGGCTACACCTTC. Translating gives CASSAGTGVSGYTF.

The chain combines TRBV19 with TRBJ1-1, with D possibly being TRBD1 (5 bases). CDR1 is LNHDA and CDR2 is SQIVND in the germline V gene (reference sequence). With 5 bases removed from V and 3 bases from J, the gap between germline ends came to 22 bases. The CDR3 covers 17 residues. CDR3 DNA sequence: TGTGCCAGTAGTGGGGGGTCGGGCTGGAGAGGGTACACTGAAGCTTTCTTT. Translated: CASSGGSGWRGYTEAFF.

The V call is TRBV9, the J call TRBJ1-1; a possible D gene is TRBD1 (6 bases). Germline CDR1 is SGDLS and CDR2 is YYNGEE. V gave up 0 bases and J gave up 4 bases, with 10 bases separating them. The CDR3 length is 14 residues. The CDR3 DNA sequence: TGTGCCAGCAGCGTAGAGTCAGGGGTCACTGAAGCTTTCTTT. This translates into CASSVESGVTEAFF.

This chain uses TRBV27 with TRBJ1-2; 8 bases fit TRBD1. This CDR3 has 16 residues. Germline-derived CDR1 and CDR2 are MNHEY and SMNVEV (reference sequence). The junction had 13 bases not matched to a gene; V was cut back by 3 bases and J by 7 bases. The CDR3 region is CASSFMPNRGGSGYTF. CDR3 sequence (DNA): TGTGCCAGCAGTTTCATGCCGAACAGGGGGGGTAGTGGCTACACCTTC.

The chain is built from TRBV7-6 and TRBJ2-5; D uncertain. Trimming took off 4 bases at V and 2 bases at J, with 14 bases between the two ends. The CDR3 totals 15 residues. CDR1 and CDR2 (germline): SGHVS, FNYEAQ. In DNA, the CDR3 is TGTGCCAGCAGCTCCTTAAACGAGTTTCAAGAGACCCAGTACTTC. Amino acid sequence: CASSSLNEFQETQYF. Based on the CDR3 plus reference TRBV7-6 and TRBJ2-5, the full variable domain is GAGVSQSPRYKVTKRGQDVALRCDPISGHVSLYWYRQALGQGPEFLTYFNYEAQQDKSGLPNDRFSAERPEGSISTLTIQRTEQRDSAMYRCASSSLNEFQETQYFGPGTRLLVL.

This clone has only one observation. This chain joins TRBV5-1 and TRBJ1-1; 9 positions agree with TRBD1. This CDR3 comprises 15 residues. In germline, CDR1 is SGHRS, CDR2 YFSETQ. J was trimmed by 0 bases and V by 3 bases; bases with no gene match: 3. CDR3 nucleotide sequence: TGCGCCAGCAGCTCCGGGACAGGGCTGAACACTGAAGCTTTCTTT. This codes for CASSSGTGLNTEAFF.